The 10 T cell receptor beta chains reported below all come from one sample, sequenced in a study of cytomegalovirus exposure and HLA in healthy donors. With 60 Vbeta and 13 Jbeta primers, the PCR was carried out. The assay was immunoSEQ multiplex PCR, and TCRdb's table has in-frame clones only and misses some. The sample shows 120,000 or so clones, about 68% of them seen only once. Input material: PBMCs. These receptors were collected from a man aged 35 to 55 in good health and CMV-seropositive.

The chain carries TRBV7-9 and TRBJ2-7; TRBD1 is a possible D gene (5 bases). Germline CDR1 is SEHNR and CDR2 is FQNEAQ (reference sequence). Trimming left V 7 bases short and J 0 bases short, with 10 bases between. The CDR3 is made up of 13 amino acids. The CDR3 nucleotides are TGTGCCAGCAACAGACAGAGCTCCTACGAGCAGTACTTC. This gives the protein CASNRQSSYEQYF.

V and J are TRBV5-4 and TRBJ2-1, with 9 bases that match TRBD1. CDR3 length: 15 amino acids. Trimming at V came to 2 bases and at J to 5 bases, leaving 5 bases not matched to a gene. CDR1 is SGHNT, CDR2 YYREEE, per germline (reference sequence). CDR3 sequence: CASSFGTGTHNEQFF. CDR3 sequence (DNA): TGTGCCAGCAGCTTCGGGACAGGGACCCACAATGAGCAGTTCTTC.

This clone was seen only a few times. V gene TRBV6-4 combines with J gene TRBJ2-3, with a possible D match to TRBD2 (5 bases). Trimming left V 3 bases short and J 6 bases short, with 16 bases between. The CDR3 has 15 amino acids. Germline V gene data show CDR1 as MRHNA and CDR2 as SNTAGT. The CDR3 DNA sequence: TGTGCCAGCAGTGAGGGGAGCGCCGGTTGGGATACGCAGTATTTT. Residues: CASSEGSAGWDTQYF.

V gene TRBV14 combines with J gene TRBJ2-7; 7 nucleotides align to TRBD2. The germline CDR1 and CDR2 sequences are SGHDN and FVKESK. The CDR3 is made up of 15 amino acids. Germline trimming cut 0 bases from V and 1 base from J; bases unmatched to any gene: 3. CDR3 in amino acids: CASSQEWGGSYEQYF. Written as DNA, the CDR3 is TGTGCCAGCAGCCAAGAGTGGGGGGGATCCTACGAGCAGTACTTC. The full variable domain, with the rest looked up from reference TRBV14 and TRBJ2-7, is EAGVTQFPSHSVIEKGQTVTLRCDPISGHDNLYWYRRVMGKEIKFLLHFVKESKQDESGMPNNRFLAERTGGTYSTLKVQPAELEDSGVYFCASSQEWGGSYEQYFGPGTRLTVT.

This clone was seen only a few times. V usage is TRBV6-5 and J usage is TRBJ2-7; 9 bases fit TRBD1. The CDR3 runs 16 residues. V lost 2 bases to trimming and J lost 1 base; unmatched junction nucleotides: 6. The V gene's germline CDR1 is MNHEY and CDR2 SVGAGI. CDR3 region: CASSYKGQGISYEQYF. The CDR3 coding sequence is TGTGCCAGCAGTTACAAGGGACAGGGTATATCCTACGAGCAGTACTTC.

This chain connects TRBV28 to TRBJ1-2, with D uncertain. V was shortened by 8 bases and J by 4 bases, with 11 bases between the two germline ends. From germline, CDR1 is MDHEN and CDR2 SYDVKM. This CDR3 is 12 amino acids long. CDR3 sequence reads: CASLAVGYGYTF. The CDR3 DNA follows: TGTGCCAGCTTAGCAGTGGGCTATGGCTACACCTTC.

This clone was observed once. The gene calls are TRBV6-1 and TRBJ2-2; a weak D match, TRBD1 (5 bases). The V and J ends lost 7 bases and 4 bases respectively, with 7 bases between them. CDR1 MNHNS and CDR2 SASEGT come from the germline V gene. This CDR3 contains 12 residues. CDR3 DNA: TGTGCCAGCAAAGGGGTCACCGGGGAGCTGTTTTTT. It encodes CASKGVTGELFF.

J is TRBJ1-3 and V is TRBV2; 9 bases are shared with TRBD1. The J segment lost 0 bases and the V segment lost 7 bases, leaving 10 bases of the junction unmatched. Germline CDR1 SNHLY, CDR2 FYNNEI. This CDR3 has 17 amino acids. This CDR3 is CASTKYGTGSSGNTIYF. The DNA for the CDR3 is TGTGCCAGCACCAAATATGGGACAGGGAGCTCTGGAAACACCATATATTTT.

The chain couples TRBV4-2 to TRBJ1-3, with D perhaps TRBD1 (6 bases). This CDR3 comprises 20 residues. Germline loops: CDR1 LGHNA, CDR2 YNFKEQ. The germline V and J ends were trimmed by 0 bases and 2 bases, with 23 bases remaining between them. The CDR3 region has the DNA TGTGCCAGCAGCCAAGAATGGTCCCCGGGGACACTAGACACTGGAAACACCATATATTTT. It yields the protein CASSQEWSPGTLDTGNTIYF.

This clone turned up a few times. The rearrangement links TRBV30 to TRBJ2-3; D is possibly TRBD1 (5 bases). CDR1 and CDR2 (germline): GTSNPN, SVGIG (reference sequence). Trimming left V 4 bases short and J 5 bases short, with 19 bases between. The CDR3 is made up of 15 amino acids. The CDR3 nucleotides read TGTGCCTGGACCGCGGACATCACGCAAGGAGATACGCAGTATTTT. Its protein is CAWTADITQGDTQYF.